The 3 T cell receptor beta chains reported below all come from one sample, sequenced in a study of OX40 agonist ivuxolimab in advanced cancers. This table comes from immunoSEQ multiplex PCR, and its TCRdb copy is limited to in-frame clones, with some not included. The profile shows roughly 92,000 clones, roughly 89% of them singletons. This material consisted of CD4+ or CD8+ T cells sorted from blood, taken in a trial of the OX40 agonist ivuxolimab. The source of these receptors is an adult with an advanced solid tumor such as melanoma, head and neck, liver or kidney cancer.

This rearrangement joins TRBV29-1 to TRBJ2-5; no clear D gene. Gene TRBJ2-7 matches the end of the DNA better, so the J call may be wrong. The CDR3 runs to 13 residues. Germline-derived CDR1 and CDR2 are SQVTM and ANQGSEA. CDR3 protein: CSVSTTSSYEQYF. The CDR3 nucleotides are TGCAGCGTCTCGACAACCAGCTCCTACGAGCAGTACTTC.

The rearrangement links TRBV4-1 to TRBJ1-4; no clear D. V dropped 3 bases and J dropped 3 bases, with 17 bases sitting between them. Per germline, CDR1 MGHRA and CDR2 YSYEKL. CDR3 size: 17 residues. CDR3 nucleotides: TGCGCCAGCAGCCACCTCACGATGGCGGCACCTAATGAAAAACTGTTTTTT. Protein: CASSHLTMAAPNEKLFF.

The CDR3 DNA sequence: TGCGCCAGCCTACCACTAGCGGGAGTTAGCGGGAGAACCACAGATACGCAGTATTTT. It encodes CASLPLAGVSGRTTDTQYF. This chain joins TRBV5-1 and TRBJ2-3; 11 positions match TRBD2. The germline gives CDR1 SGHRS, CDR2 YFSETQ. V was pared by 7 bases and J by 2 bases, with 18 bases of the junction left unmatched. The length of the CDR3 is 19 residues.